This note documents a single TCR beta chain sequence. Its antigen is unknown. This sample was taken from a study of blood T cells in healthy people across ages. Study-wide results and limits: Naive T cell percentage showed a strong correlation with the diversity of TCR beta.

Together with a sample-barcoded 5' primer, a J-beta primer mix was included in a second PCR lasting about 7 to 12 cycles. Every cDNA molecule bore a tag from a template-switch adaptor containing 12 random nucleotides. TCRdb recomputed calls from the 5' RACE reads with MiXCR, one row per CDR3 protein. The sample comprises hundreds of thousands of distinct CDR3 sequences, about 40% of which are singletons, and 20% rests with the top ten. Healthy individuals of Caucasian origin from Russia, aged roughly 6 to 95, served as donors. This TCR was recovered from a woman between 55 and 75 years old in good health. Material for sequencing was blood.

The chain's CDR3 is CASSLIGGTFLSEQFF. In DNA, the CDR3 is TGTGCCAGCAGCTTAATTGGCGGGACATTCCTGAGTGAGCAGTTCTTC. The chain carries TRBV7-2 and TRBJ2-1, with D possibly called TRBD1 or TRBD2 (6 bases each). The CDR3 runs to 16 residues. V was trimmed by 2 bases and J by 9 bases, leaving 20 bases between them. Germline-derived CDR1 and CDR2 are SGHTA and FQGNSA.